Below are 17 T cell receptor beta chains sequenced from a single sample in a study of shared clonotypes between healthy human individuals. Repertoires were generated with immunoSEQ multiplex PCR, while TCRdb's copy carries only in-frame clones and drops some. The sample includes about 600,000 clones, around 97% of them seen just once. The specimen sequenced was naive CD4+ T cells sorted from blood. Subset of the sample: CD45RA+ positively selected. All receptors come from a woman aged 25 to 45 in good health.

This chain links TRBV28 with TRBJ2-5, with D unresolved. Trimming pared 2 bases from V and 7 bases from J, leaving 5 bases between. CDR3 length: 11 amino acids. Per the germline V gene, CDR1 is MDHEN and CDR2 is SYDVKM. Here the CDR3 reads CASSLRWTQYF. Here the CDR3 DNA reads TGTGCCAGCAGTTTAAGGTGGACCCAGTACTTC. Using reference TRBV28 and TRBJ2-5 for the parts outside the CDR3, the full variable domain is DVKVTQSSRYLVKRTGEKVFLECVQDMDHENMFWYRQDPGLGLRLIYFSYDVKMKEKGDIPEGYSVSREKKERFSLILESASTNQTSMYLCASSLRWTQYFGPGTRLLVL.

V gene TRBV14 combines with J gene TRBJ1-4, with a weak D call TRBD1 (5 bases). V was pared by 4 bases and J by 4 bases, with 13 bases between. CDR3 length equals 15 residues. Germline values: CDR1 SGHDN, CDR2 FVKESK. Here the CDR3 reads CASSPRGGVNEKLFF. The CDR3 bases are TGTGCCAGCAGCCCGAGGGGAGGGGTTAATGAAAAACTGTTTTTT.

J is TRBJ2-1 and V is TRBV29-1; no clear D gene. CDR1 is SQVTM and CDR2 is ANQGSEA in the germline V gene. The CDR3 is 13 amino acids. Trimming left V 7 bases short and J 9 bases short, with 19 bases between. Written as DNA, the CDR3 is TGCAGCGGTCGGTCTAATGCACGTGTTGAGCAGTTCTTC. The encoded protein is CSGRSNARVEQFF.

The V call is TRBV6-6, the J call TRBJ2-7; D call uncertain. Trimming removed 2 bases at V and 6 bases at J, with 11 bases between. CDR1 is MNHNY and CDR2 is SVGAGI in the germline V gene (reference sequence). CDR3 length: 13 residues. DNA of the CDR3: TGTGCCAGCAGTTACAAAGAGGTGTCCGAGCAGTACTTC. Translated, it gives CASSYKEVSEQYF.

The J gene is TRBJ1-1, the V gene TRBV7-2; no clear D gene. The V end lost 5 bases, the J end lost 4 bases, and 14 bases lay between the germline ends. The CDR3 has 14 amino acids. CDR1 is SGHTA and CDR2 is FQGNSA in the germline V gene. The DNA for the CDR3 is TGTGCCAGCAGCCCCCTACTGGGGAGCACTGAAGCTTTCTTT. Translated, it gives CASSPLLGSTEAFF.

V gene TRBV7-9 combines with J gene TRBJ1-5; D unclear. The CDR3 consists of 13 residues. Per the germline V gene, CDR1 is SEHNR and CDR2 is FQNEAQ (reference sequence). Deletions cut 8 bases from V and 11 bases from J, with 19 bases between. CDR3: CASGDQSGRAQHF. The CDR3 DNA is TGTGCCAGCGGGGATCAAAGCGGGCGCGCCCAGCATTTT.

The genes are TRBV21-1 and TRBJ2-7. TRBV21-1 is designated a pseudogene. The CDR3 length is 15 residues. For the CDR3, the DNA is TGTGCCAGCAGCTTTGGTGGGGGTTTGCCCTACGAGCAGTACTTC. Its protein product is CASSFGGGLPYEQYF.

The rearrangement uses TRBV29-1 and TRBJ2-5; D perhaps matches TRBD1 (7 bases). The assigned J gene may be wrong: the sequence end matches TRBJ2-7 better. CDR1 and CDR2 (germline): SQVTM, ANQGSEA. The CDR3 has 13 residues. In DNA form, the CDR3 reads TGCAGCGCCGTCAGGGGGGATGGGTTCGAGCAGTACTTC. As protein: CSAVRGDGFEQYF.

This chain uses TRBV28 with TRBJ1-3; 10 bases map to TRBD1. V dropped 7 bases and J dropped 6; count of bases not matched to a gene: 12. The CDR3 spans 16 residues. Per germline, CDR1 MDHEN and CDR2 SYDVKM. CDR3 residues: CASNGHTGTGANTIYF. In nucleotides, the CDR3 is TGTGCCAGCAATGGGCACACCGGGACAGGGGCAAACACCATATATTTT. Variable domain in full (rest from reference TRBV28 and TRBJ1-3): DVKVTQSSRYLVKRTGEKVFLECVQDMDHENMFWYRQDPGLGLRLIYFSYDVKMKEKGDIPEGYSVSREKKERFSLILESASTNQTSMYLCASNGHTGTGANTIYFGEGSWLTVV.

The rearrangement links TRBV28 to TRBJ2-7, with D uncertain. Between the trimmed V and J ends, which lost 5 bases and 0 bases, there was a span of 8 bases. CDR3 length: 13 residues. CDR1 is MDHEN, CDR2 SYDVKM, per germline. In DNA form, the CDR3 reads TGTGCCAGCAGTGGTTACAGCTCCTACGAGCAGTACTTC. This encodes CASSGYSSYEQYF. Based on the CDR3 plus reference TRBV28 and TRBJ2-7, the full variable domain is DVKVTQSSRYLVKRTGEKVFLECVQDMDHENMFWYRQDPGLGLRLIYFSYDVKMKEKGDIPEGYSVSREKKERFSLILESASTNQTSMYLCASSGYSSYEQYFGPGTRLTVT.

V usage is TRBV13 and J usage is TRBJ2-7, with TRBD1 matching over 10 bases. The CDR3 spans 14 residues. V dropped 3 bases and J dropped 3; count of bases not matched to a gene: 2. Germline V lookup: CDR1 PRHDT, CDR2 FYEKMQ (reference sequence). The CDR3 loop is CASSLGQGYYEQYF. CDR3 in DNA: TGTGCCAGCAGCTTGGGACAGGGGTACTACGAGCAGTACTTC.

The chain joins TRBV7-8 to TRBJ1-5, with no clear D. CDR3 length equals 17 residues. CDR1 and CDR2 (germline): SGHVS, FQNEAQ. Trimming pared 1 base from V and 1 base from J, leaving 14 bases between. The CDR3 region has the DNA TGTGCCAGCAGCTTAGTACCGAGCCCACGGAGCAATCAGCCCCAGCATTTT. It specifies CASSLVPSPRSNQPQHF.

The chain uses TRBV19 and TRBJ2-7; the match to TRBD1 covers 9 bases. Germline trimming cut 4 bases from V and 7 bases from J; bases unmatched to any gene: 11. Germline values: CDR1 LNHDA, CDR2 SQIVND (reference sequence). The CDR3 loop spans 15 amino acids. In DNA, the CDR3 is TGTGCCAGTAGTAAAGTGGGACAGGGTACGGGAGAGCAGTACTTC. Protein sequence: CASSKVGQGTGEQYF.

This clone came up once. The chain recombines TRBV4-2 with TRBJ1-6; no reliable D call. Per germline, CDR1 LGHNA and CDR2 YNFKEQ. The V and J ends lost 1 base and 6 bases respectively, with 13 bases between them. This CDR3 is 16 amino acids long. CDR3 in amino acids: CASSQGVGSFNSPLHF. The DNA for the CDR3 is TGTGCCAGCAGCCAAGGGGTTGGCAGCTTTAATTCACCCCTCCACTTT.

On this clone: The same CDR3 also results from other DNA sequences found in this sample. The chain links TRBV5-1 to TRBJ1-3; unclear D gene. Deletions cut 1 base from V and 0 bases from J, with 8 bases between. The germline gives CDR1 SGHRS, CDR2 YFSETQ. The CDR3 covers 15 residues. CDR3 in amino acids: CASSLSSISGNTIYF. The CDR3 nucleotides read TGCGCCAGCAGCTTGAGTTCTATCTCTGGAAACACCATATATTTT.

The chain is built from TRBV7-9 and TRBJ2-1; perhaps D is TRBD1 or TRBD2 (5 bases each). Germline V lookup: CDR1 SEHNR, CDR2 FQNEAQ (reference sequence). The CDR3 is made up of 11 amino acids. V lost 8 bases to trimming and J lost 9 bases, with 11 bases between them. The CDR3 DNA sequence: TGTGCCAGCTCGAGTGGGGGTGAGCAGTTCTTC. As protein: CASSSGGEQFF. The variable domain in full, completed from reference TRBV7-9 and TRBJ2-1, reads DTGVSQNPRHKITKRGQNVTFRCDPISEHNRLYWYRQTLGQGPEFLTYFQNEAQLEKSRLLSDRFSAERPKGSFSTLEIQRTEQGDSAMYLCASSSGGEQFFGPGTRLTVL.

The rearrangement uses TRBV5-1 and TRBJ2-7, with D unclear. Trimming took off 3 bases at V and 0 bases at J, with 13 bases between the two ends. The CDR3 spans 15 residues. In germline, CDR1 is SGHRS, CDR2 YFSETQ. CDR3 bases: TGCGCCAGCAGCTCCTCCCCTCAGTCCTCCTACGAGCAGTACTTC. Encoded protein: CASSSSPQSSYEQYF. Drawing the rest from reference TRBV5-1 and TRBJ2-7, the complete variable domain is KAGVTQTPRYLIKTRGQQVTLSCSPISGHRSVSWYQQTPGQGLQFLFEYFSETQRNKGNFPGRFSGRQFSNSRSEMNVSTLELGDSALYLCASSSSPQSSYEQYFGPGTRLTVT.